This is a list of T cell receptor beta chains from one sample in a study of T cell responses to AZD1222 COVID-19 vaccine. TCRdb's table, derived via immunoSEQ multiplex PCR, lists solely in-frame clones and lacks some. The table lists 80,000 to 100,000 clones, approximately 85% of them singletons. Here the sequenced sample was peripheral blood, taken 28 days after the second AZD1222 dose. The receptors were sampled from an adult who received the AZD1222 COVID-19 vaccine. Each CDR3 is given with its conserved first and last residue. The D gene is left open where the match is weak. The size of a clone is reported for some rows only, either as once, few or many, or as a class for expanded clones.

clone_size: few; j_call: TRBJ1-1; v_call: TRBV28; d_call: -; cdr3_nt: TGTGCCAGCAAGGAGGGGCGCGGTCCTGAAGCTTTCTTT; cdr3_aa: CASKEGRGPEAFF
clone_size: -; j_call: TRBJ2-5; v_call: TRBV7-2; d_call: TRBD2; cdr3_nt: TGTGCCAGCAGCAACGAGCGGGAGGGCGGGGAGACCCAGTACTTC; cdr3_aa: CASSNEREGGETQYF
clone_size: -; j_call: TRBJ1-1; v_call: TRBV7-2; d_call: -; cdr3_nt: TGTGCCAGCAGCTCGACCCAAGCACGGAACACTGAAGCTTTCTTT; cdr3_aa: CASSSTQARNTEAFF
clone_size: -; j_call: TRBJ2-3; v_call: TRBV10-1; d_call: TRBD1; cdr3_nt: TGCGCCAGCAGTCCCGGGACAGCCACAGATACGCAGTATTTT; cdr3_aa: CASSPGTATDTQYF
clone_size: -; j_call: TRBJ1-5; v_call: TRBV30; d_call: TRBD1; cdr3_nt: TGTGCCTGGAAAGGGACAGGGGGCGCGTGGCAGCCCCAGCATTTT; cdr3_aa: CAWKGTGGAWQPQHF
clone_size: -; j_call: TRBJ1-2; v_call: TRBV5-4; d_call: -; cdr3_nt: TGTGCCAGCTCGGCCGCGCCTACAGGGACCTATGGCTACACCTTC; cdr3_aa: CASSAAPTGTYGYTF
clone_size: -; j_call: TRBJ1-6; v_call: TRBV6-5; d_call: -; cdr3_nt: TGTGCCAGCAGGACTAACCGGGCCGTTAATTCACCCCTCCACTTT; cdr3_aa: CASRTNRAVNSPLHF
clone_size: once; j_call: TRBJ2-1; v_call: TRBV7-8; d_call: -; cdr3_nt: TGTGCCAGCAGCCCTAGTTATGAGCAGTTCTTC; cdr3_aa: CASSPSYEQFF
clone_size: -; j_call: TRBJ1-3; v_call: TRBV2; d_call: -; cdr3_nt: TGTGCCAGCAGTGAGGAAGGGGGTGCGGGAAACACCATATATTTT; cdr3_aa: CASSEEGGAGNTIYF
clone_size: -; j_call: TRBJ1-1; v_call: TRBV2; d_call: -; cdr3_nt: TGTGCCACCAATCTAGGGACCAAAGCTTTCTTT; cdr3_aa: CATNLGTKAFF
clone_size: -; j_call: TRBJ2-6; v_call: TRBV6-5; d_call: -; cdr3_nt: TGTGCCAGCAGTTACCGCCAGGGGTCTGGGGCCAACGTCCTGACTTTC; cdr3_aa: CASSYRQGSGANVLTF
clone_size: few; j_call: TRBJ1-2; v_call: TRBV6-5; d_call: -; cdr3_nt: TGTGCCAGCAGTTCCCCCGGGGAGAGCTATGGCTACACCTTC; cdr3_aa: CASSSPGESYGYTF
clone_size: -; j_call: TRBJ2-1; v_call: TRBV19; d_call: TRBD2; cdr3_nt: TGTGCCAGTAGATACTCTAGCGGGGGGTCTGAGCAGTTCTTC; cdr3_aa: CASRYSSGGSEQFF
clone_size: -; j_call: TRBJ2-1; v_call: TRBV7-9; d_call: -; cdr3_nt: TGTGCCAGCAGCCGGGACCCTTCCAATGAGCAGTTCTTC; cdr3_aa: CASSRDPSNEQFF
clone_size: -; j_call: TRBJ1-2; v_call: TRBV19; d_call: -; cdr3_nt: TGTGCCAGTATAAAGTCTACAGACAACTATGGCTACACCTTC; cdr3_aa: CASIKSTDNYGYTF
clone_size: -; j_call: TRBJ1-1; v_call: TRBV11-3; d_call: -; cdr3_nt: TGTGCCAGCAGCTTATTCCAGGCTACTGAAGCTTTCTTT; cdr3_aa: CASSLFQATEAFF
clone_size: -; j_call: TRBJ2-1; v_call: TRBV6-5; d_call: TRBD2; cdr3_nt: TGTGCCAGCACGTTAGATGGGCGGGAGTTCAGTGAGCAGTTCTTC; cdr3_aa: CASTLDGREFSEQFF
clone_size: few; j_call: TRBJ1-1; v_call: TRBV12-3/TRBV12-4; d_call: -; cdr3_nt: TGTGCCAGCACCTCAGCGCAAGAAGCTTTCTTT; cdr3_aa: CASTSAQEAFF
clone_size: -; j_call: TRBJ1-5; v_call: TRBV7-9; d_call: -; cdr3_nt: TGTGCCAGCAGCTCCGGGGGGAGCAGCAATCAGCCCCAGCATTTT; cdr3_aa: CASSSGGSSNQPQHF
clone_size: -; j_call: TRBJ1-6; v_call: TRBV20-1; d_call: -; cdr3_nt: TGCAGTGCTAGTGTGCGGGCCGATTCACCCCTCCACTTT; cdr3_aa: CSASVRADSPLHF
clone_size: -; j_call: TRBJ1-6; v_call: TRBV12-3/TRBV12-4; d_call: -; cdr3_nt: TGTGCCAGCAGTTTCGGACGACAAACACCCCTCCACTTT; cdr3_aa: CASSFGRQTPLHF
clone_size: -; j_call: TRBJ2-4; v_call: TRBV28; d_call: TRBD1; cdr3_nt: TGTGCCACAAAGGACAGGGGGCACATTCAGTACTTC; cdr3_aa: CATKDRGHIQYF
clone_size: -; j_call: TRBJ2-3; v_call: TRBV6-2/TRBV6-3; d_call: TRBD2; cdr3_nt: TGTGCCAGCAGTTTCTACGGGCTAGCGGCCAGCACAGATACGCAGTATTTT; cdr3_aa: CASSFYGLAASTDTQYF
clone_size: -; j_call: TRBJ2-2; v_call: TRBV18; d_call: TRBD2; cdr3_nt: TGTGCCAGCTCACCAGTAACTAGCGACACCGGGGAGCTGTTTTTT; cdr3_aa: CASSPVTSDTGELFF
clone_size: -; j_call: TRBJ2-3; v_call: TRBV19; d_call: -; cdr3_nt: TGTGCCAGTAGTTCCCCCAATGAAGCAGATACGCAGTATTTT; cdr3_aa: CASSSPNEADTQYF
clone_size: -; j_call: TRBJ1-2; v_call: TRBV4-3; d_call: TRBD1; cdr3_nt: TGCGCCAGCAGCCAAGATGGGACAGGATATGGCTACACCTTC; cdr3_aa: CASSQDGTGYGYTF
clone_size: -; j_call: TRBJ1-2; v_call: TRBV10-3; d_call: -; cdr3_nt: TGTGCCATCAGTGAGTCGAGCGGGGGTTATGGCTACACCTTC; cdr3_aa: CAISESSGGYGYTF
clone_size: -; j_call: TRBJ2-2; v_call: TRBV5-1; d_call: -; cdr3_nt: TGCGCCAGCAGCTTGGCCGGGGACTTACTAGCCGGGGAGCTGTTTTTT; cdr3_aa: CASSLAGDLLAGELFF
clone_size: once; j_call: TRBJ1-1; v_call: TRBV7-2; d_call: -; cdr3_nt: TGTGCCAGCAGGAGTCAGGGGAATCCGGGCACTGAAGCTTTCTTT; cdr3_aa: CASRSQGNPGTEAFF
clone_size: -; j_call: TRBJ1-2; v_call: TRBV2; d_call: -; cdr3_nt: TGTGCCAGCAGTCCTCAGGGTTATGGCTACACCTTC; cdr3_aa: CASSPQGYGYTF
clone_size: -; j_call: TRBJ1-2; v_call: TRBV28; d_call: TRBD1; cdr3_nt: TGTGCCAGCAGTCCCACAGGGGATGGGTATGGCTACACCTTC; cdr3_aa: CASSPTGDGYGYTF
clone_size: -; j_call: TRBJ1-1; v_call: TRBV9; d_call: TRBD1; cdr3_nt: TGTGCCAGCAGCGTAGGGGACAGTATGAACACTGAAGCTTTCTTT; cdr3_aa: CASSVGDSMNTEAFF
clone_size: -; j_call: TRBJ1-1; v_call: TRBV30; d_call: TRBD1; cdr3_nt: TGTGCCTGGAGTAACGACAGGGGGCGGCAGAGTCTCTTT; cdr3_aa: CAWSNDRGRQSLF
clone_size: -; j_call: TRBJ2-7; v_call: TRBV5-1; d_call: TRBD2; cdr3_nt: TGCGCCAGCAGCCCCACCTGGACTAGCGGGAACTCCTACGAGCAGTACTTC; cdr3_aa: CASSPTWTSGNSYEQYF
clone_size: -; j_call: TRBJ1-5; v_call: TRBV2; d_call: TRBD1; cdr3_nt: TGTGCCAGCAGACCGAACAGGGGAGGGGGTCAGCCCCAGCATTTT; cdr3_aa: CASRPNRGGGQPQHF
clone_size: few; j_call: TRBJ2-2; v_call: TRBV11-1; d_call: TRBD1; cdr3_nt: TGTGCCAGCAGCTTGGCAGGGGGCGACACCGGGGAGCTGTTTTTT; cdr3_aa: CASSLAGGDTGELFF
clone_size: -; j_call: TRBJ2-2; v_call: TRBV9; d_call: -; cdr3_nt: TGTGCCAGCAGCGACGGCCCGAACACCGGGGAGCTGTTTTTT; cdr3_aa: CASSDGPNTGELFF
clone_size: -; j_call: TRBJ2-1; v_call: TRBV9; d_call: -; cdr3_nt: TGTGCCAGCAGCGTTGGACTTAGCTCCTACAATGAGCAGTTCTTC; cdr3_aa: CASSVGLSSYNEQFF
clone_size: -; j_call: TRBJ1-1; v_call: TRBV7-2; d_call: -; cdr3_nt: TGTGCCAGCAGCTTAGACTTCCCGGGGGCGGTCACTGAAGCTTTCTTT; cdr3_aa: CASSLDFPGAVTEAFF
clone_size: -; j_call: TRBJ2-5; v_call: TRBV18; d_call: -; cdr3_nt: TGTGCCAGCTCCCGAGAGAGGGAAGAGACCCAGTACTTC; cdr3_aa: CASSREREETQYF
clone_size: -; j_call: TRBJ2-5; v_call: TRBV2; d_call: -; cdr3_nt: TGTGCCAGCAGTGTACAGGGAGGGGAGACCCAGTACTTC; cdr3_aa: CASSVQGGETQYF